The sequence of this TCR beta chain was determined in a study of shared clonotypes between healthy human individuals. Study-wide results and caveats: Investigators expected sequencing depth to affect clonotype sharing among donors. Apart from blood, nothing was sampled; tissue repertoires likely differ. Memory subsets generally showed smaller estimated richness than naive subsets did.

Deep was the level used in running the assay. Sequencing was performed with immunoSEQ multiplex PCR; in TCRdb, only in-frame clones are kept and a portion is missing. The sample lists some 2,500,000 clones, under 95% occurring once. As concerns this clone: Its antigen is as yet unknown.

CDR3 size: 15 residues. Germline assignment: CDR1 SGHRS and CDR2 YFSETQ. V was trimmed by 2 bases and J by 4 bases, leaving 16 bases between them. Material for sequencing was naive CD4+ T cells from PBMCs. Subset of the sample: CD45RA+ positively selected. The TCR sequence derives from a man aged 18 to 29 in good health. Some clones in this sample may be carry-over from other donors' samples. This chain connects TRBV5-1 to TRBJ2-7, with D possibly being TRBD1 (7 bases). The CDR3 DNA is TGCGCCAGCAGCTTTACTGCGGGACAGCGTTACGAGCAGTACTTC. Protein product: CASSFTAGQRYEQYF.